The sequence of this TCR beta chain was determined in a study of T cell repertoires in cytomegalovirus infection. On the study more broadly: Both a matching HLA type and CMV infection were indicated by public TCR beta signatures.

The CDR3 loop spans 14 amino acids. Losses at the gene ends were 7 bases for V and 4 bases for J; bases not matched to a gene: 9. The V gene's germline CDR1 is LNHDA and CDR2 SQIVND (reference sequence). TCRdb ran MiXCR on the reads and lists one entry per CDR3 protein. The sample records some 450,000 distinct CDR3 sequences, 25% to 40% being singletons. The chain combines TRBV19 with TRBJ1-1, with 7 positions matching TRBD1. The sample taken for sequencing was PBMCs. The sequence derives from a human donor in good health (CMV status not recorded). Some clones in this sample may be carry-over from other donors' samples. The CDR3 DNA reads TGTGCCAGTAACTACAGGGGTGCGGGCACTGAAGCTTTCTTT. It codes for CASNYRGAGTEAFF.